The sequence of this T cell receptor beta chain was determined in a study of blood T cell repertoires in COVID-19. Study-wide context: Some COVID-19 samples were acute and others convalescent; all came from the United States, Italy and Spain. Sources were T cells, B-cell-depleted T cells, or PBMCs; the material itself was cDNA or gDNA.

For this clone: At the DNA level, this CDR3 is encoded by other sequences in the same sample as well.

This CDR3 comprises 15 residues. The germline V and J ends were trimmed by 3 bases and 0 bases, with 9 bases remaining between them. Germline values: CDR1 KGHSH, CDR2 LQKENI. Authors' methods: Estimated nucleated cell counts came from reference gene primer amplification. Some clones are missing from TCRdb's copy, which holds only in-frame ones; the method was immunoSEQ multiplex PCR. From that table come the V and J calls and clone size; the DNA was used to work out D and trimming. The data hold about 140,000 clones, with roughly 80% observed a single time. This sequence was found in a woman older than 75 in a cohort sampled during active or convalescent COVID-19. Material for sequencing was peripheral blood. The chain employs TRBV18 and TRBJ1-3; no definite D call. In DNA, the CDR3 is TGTGCCAGCTCACCCAGGCTATCCTCTGGAAACACCATATATTTT. This codes for CASSPRLSSGNTIYF. Variable domain in full (rest from reference TRBV18 and TRBJ1-3): NAGVMQNPRHLVRRRGQEARLRCSPMKGHSHVYWYRQLPEEGLKFMVYLQKENIIDESGMPKERFSAEFPKEGPSILRIQQVVRGDSAAYFCASSPRLSSGNTIYFGEGSWLTVV.